One T cell receptor (beta chain) is described in this entry. Its antigen is not known. From germline, CDR1 is LNHDA and CDR2 SQIVND (reference sequence). Trimming cost V 4 bases and J 5 bases, with 14 bases left between them. This CDR3 contains 15 residues. Here immunoSEQ multiplex PCR was the method, and the copy in TCRdb shows in-frame clones only, minus some. The repertoire includes over 100,000 clones, about nine tenths of them detected once, and around 20% sits in the top ten. These data originate in a study of T cell responses to AZD1222 COVID-19 vaccine. Findings and caveats of the study: In a largely white British group with more females than males, clonal diversity was possibly underestimated.

The receptor was isolated from an adult in good health. This chain uses TRBV19 with TRBJ1-4; D uncertain. This material consisted of peripheral blood, taken on day 0 of AZD1222 vaccination. The CDR3 sequence: CASSTYRTGNEKLFF. CDR3 nucleotides: TGTGCCAGTAGTACCTACAGAACGGGGAATGAAAAACTGTTTTTT.